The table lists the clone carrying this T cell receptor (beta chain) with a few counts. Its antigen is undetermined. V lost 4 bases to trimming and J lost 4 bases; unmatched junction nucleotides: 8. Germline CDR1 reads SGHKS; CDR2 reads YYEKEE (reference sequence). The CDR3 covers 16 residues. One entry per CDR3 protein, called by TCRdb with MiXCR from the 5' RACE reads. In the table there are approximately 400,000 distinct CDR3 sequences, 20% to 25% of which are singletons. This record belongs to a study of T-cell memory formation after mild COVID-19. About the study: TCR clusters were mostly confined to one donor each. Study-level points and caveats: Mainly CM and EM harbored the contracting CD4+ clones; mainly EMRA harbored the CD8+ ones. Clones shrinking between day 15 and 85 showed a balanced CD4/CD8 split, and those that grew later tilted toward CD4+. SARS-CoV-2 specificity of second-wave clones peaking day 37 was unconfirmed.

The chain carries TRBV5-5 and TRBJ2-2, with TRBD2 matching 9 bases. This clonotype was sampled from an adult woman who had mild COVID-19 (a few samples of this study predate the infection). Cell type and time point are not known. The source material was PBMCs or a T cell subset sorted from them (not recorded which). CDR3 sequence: CASSVRGGRGTGELFF. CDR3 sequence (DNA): TGTGCCAGCAGCGTGCGGGGGGGCCGGGGCACCGGGGAGCTGTTTTTT.